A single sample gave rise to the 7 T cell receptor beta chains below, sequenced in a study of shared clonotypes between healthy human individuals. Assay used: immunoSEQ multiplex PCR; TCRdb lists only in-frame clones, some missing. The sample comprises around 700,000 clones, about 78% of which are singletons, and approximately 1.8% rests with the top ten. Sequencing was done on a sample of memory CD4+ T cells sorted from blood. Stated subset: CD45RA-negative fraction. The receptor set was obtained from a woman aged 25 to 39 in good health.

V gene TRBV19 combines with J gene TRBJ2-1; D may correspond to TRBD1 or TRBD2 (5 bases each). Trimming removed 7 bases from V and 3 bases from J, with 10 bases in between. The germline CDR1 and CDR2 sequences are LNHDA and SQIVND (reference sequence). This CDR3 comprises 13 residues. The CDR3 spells CASKGTNYNEQFF. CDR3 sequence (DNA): TGTGCCAGTAAGGGGACGAACTACAATGAGCAGTTCTTC.

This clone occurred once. For the CDR3, the DNA is TGTGCCAGCAGCAAGAGCGGGATGAACGACGAGCAGTACTTC. Protein product: CASSKSGMNDEQYF. The chain has TRBV5-4 and TRBJ2-7; TRBD2 agrees at 7 bases. Germline V gives CDR1 SGHNT, CDR2 YYREEE (reference sequence). With 4 bases clipped from V and 5 bases from J, the junction kept 9 bases outside the gene matches. The CDR3 has 14 amino acids.

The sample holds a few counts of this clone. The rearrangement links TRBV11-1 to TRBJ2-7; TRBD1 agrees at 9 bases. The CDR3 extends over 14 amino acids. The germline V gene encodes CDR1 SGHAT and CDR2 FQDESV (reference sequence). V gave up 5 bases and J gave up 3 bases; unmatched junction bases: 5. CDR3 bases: TGTGCCAGCAGCACGACGACAGGGGGCTACGAGCAGTACTTC. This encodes CASSTTTGGYEQYF.

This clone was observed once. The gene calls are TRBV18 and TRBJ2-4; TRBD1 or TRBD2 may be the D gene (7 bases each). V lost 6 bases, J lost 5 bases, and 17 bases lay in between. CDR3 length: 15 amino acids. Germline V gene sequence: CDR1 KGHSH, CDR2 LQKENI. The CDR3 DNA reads TGTGCCAGCTCGCAGCGGGGACAGTCCCAAAACATTCAGTACTTC. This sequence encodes CASSQRGQSQNIQYF.

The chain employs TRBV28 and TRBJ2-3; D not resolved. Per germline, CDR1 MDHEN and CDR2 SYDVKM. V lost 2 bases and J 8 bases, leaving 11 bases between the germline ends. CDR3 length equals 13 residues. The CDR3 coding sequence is TGTGCCAGCAGTTTAGGGTCCCCAACTACGCAGTATTTT. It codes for CASSLGSPTTQYF.

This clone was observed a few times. The CDR3: CASSGEMVQPQHF. CDR3 DNA sequence: TGCGCCAGCAGCGGTGAGATGGTCCAGCCCCAGCATTTT. The chain couples TRBV10-2 to TRBJ1-5; D gene ambiguous. The CDR3 loop spans 13 amino acids. Between the trimmed V and J ends, which lost 6 bases and 7 bases, there was a span of 13 bases. Germline CDR1 and CDR2: WSHSY and SAAADI.

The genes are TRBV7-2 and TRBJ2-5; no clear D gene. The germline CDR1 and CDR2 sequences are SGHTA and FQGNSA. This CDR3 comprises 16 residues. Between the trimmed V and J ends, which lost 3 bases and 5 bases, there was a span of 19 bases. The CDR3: CASSFRSVQNGETQYF. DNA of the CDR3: TGTGCCAGCAGCTTCCGGAGCGTCCAGAATGGGGAGACCCAGTACTTC.